This T cell receptor (beta chain) was recorded in a study of long-term antiretroviral therapy in people with HIV. Broader study findings: Clonal expansions arising prior to ART prevailed in the repertoire at every time point.

The authors ran the immunoSEQ assay, v3.0, at survey level. TCRdb's table, derived via immunoSEQ multiplex PCR, lists solely in-frame clones and lacks some. Among around 25,000 clones listed, 80% to 90% were seen once. In regard to this clone: Its antigen is as yet unknown.

The sequencing here drew on unsorted PBMCs, taken roughly 4.5 years after starting antiretroviral therapy. The TCR sequence derives from a man aged 25 to 45 with HIV.

The CDR3 nucleotides are TGCAGCGTTAGCGGGGGGGTTACAGATACGCAGTATTTT. Amino acid sequence: CSVSGGVTDTQYF. The genes are TRBV29-1 and TRBJ2-3, with TRBD2 matching 10 bases. The germline gives CDR1 SQVTM, CDR2 ANQGSEA. This CDR3 is built from 13 residues. V dropped 5 bases and J dropped 3; count of bases not matched to a gene: 2.